This note documents a single T cell receptor beta chain sequence. Its antigen is undetermined. These data belong to a study of identical twins. V shed 2 bases and J 1 base; nucleotides not matched to a gene: 25. This CDR3 spans 23 amino acids. TCRdb reanalysed the 5' RACE reads using MiXCR and keeps one entry per CDR3 protein. The sample lists roughly 710,000 distinct CDR3 sequences; around 6% were seen once. Study-level results: In cord blood, abundant beta clonotypes had fewer insertions; memory showed no trend.

The TCR sequence derives from a man younger than 35 in good health. The sequencing input was naive T cells sorted from blood. This sequence joins TRBV6-7 and TRBJ2-4; 8 bases match TRBD2. TRBV6-7 belongs to the ORF category, with a function that is uncertain. The CDR3 coding sequence is TGTGCCAGCAGTTACACTGGACGGGAGGGAAAGGGGCTAGCGGCCCCGGCCAAAAACATTCAGTACTTC. Protein: CASSYTGREGKGLAAPAKNIQYF.